Listed below are T cell receptor beta chains from one sample, sequenced in a study of shared clonotypes between healthy human individuals. Assay used: immunoSEQ multiplex PCR; TCRdb lists only in-frame clones, some missing. Seen here are about 1.1 million clones, roughly 74% observed once, and the top ten hold 0.5% to 0.6%. Sequenced input: memory CD4+ T cells from PBMCs. These receptors were taken from a young man in good health. Some clones in this sample may be carry-over from other donors' samples. Both conserved end residues are part of each CDR3. The D gene is left open where the match is weak. Not all rows give a size; the values are once, few, many and, for expanded clones, a class.

v_call	d_call	clone_size	j_call	cdr3_aa	cdr3_nt
TRBV28	-	once	TRBJ1-2	CASLTGYADYGYTF	TGTGCCAGCCTCACGGGTTATGCGGACTATGGCTACACCTTC
TRBV27	TRBD1	-	TRBJ1-2	CASSSSGQEGF	TGTGCCAGCAGTTCGTCGGGACAGGAGGGGTTC
TRBV19	TRBD1	-	TRBJ1-4	CASTSGQGRVKLFF	TGTGCCAGTACCTCCGGACAGGGGAGAGTAAAACTGTTTTTT
TRBV28	-	-	TRBJ1-1	CASSFWGAKNTEAFF	TGTGCCAGCAGTTTTTGGGGGGCCAAGAACACTGAAGCTTTCTTT
TRBV28	TRBD1	-	TRBJ1-2	CASRVGTVYGYTF	TGTGCCAGCAGAGTCGGGACAGTCTATGGCTACACCTTC
TRBV19	-	-	TRBJ2-3	CASSIQPSAFSTDTQYF	TGTGCCAGTAGTATTCAACCTAGCGCATTTAGCACAGATACGCAGTATTTT
TRBV5-1	-	-	TRBJ2-2	CASSLEAGRGTGELFF	TGCGCCAGCAGCTTGGAGGCAGGGCGGGGCACCGGGGAGCTGTTTTTT
TRBV28	-	few	TRBJ1-2	CASSRYNYGYTF	TGTGCCAGCAGCCGATACAACTATGGCTACACCTTC
TRBV28	TRBD1	once	TRBJ2-5	CASSTITGDETQYF	TGTGCCAGCAGCACGATTACAGGGGACGAGACCCAGTACTTC
TRBV11-1	-	-	TRBJ2-6	CASSLESSGANVLTF	TGTGCCAGCAGCTTAGAAAGCTCTGGGGCCAACGTCCTGACTTTC
TRBV19	-	-	TRBJ2-1	CASSFDSGYNEQFF	TGTGCCAGTAGTTTTGATTCAGGGTACAATGAGCAGTTCTTC
TRBV5-3	-	once	TRBJ1-5	CARSLEGFGIDQPQHF	TGTGCCAGAAGCTTGGAAGGGTTCGGGATCGATCAGCCCCAGCATTTT
TRBV6-5	-	once	TRBJ1-4	CASRHGEGWEKLFF	TGTGCCAGCAGACACGGGGAGGGATGGGAAAAACTGTTTTTT
TRBV19	TRBD2	-	TRBJ2-3	CASTRSRGAGDGDTQYF	TGTGCCAGTACCCGAAGCCGAGGAGCGGGAGACGGGGATACGCAGTATTTT
TRBV4-1	-	-	TRBJ2-3	CASSQASRRRTDTQYF	TGCGCCAGCAGCCAAGCAAGCCGGCGTCGGACAGATACGCAGTATTTT
TRBV15	-	-	TRBJ2-7	CATSRDRAASYEQYF	TGTGCCACCAGCAGAGATCGAGCGGCCTCCTACGAGCAGTACTTC
TRBV7-3	-	-	TRBJ2-2	CASSPAITGRTGELFF	TGTGCCAGCAGCCCCGCGATTACCGGGAGAACCGGGGAGCTGTTTTTT
TRBV5-6	-	-	TRBJ1-5	CASNHGPENQPQHF	TGTGCCAGCAACCACGGGCCGGAAAATCAGCCCCAGCATTTT
TRBV7-3	-	-	TRBJ2-1	CASSLSVEFSSYNEQFF	TGTGCCAGCAGCTTATCGGTAGAGTTTAGCTCCTACAATGAGCAGTTCTTC
TRBV28	-	-	TRBJ1-3	CAVTPNPVGAGNTIYF	TGTGCCGTCACTCCGAACCCGGTCGGGGCTGGAAACACCATATATTTT
TRBV5-1	TRBD2	once	TRBJ2-7	CASSLVGAGGHEQYF	TGCGCCAGCAGCTTGGTAGGGGCGGGAGGACACGAGCAGTACTTC
TRBV5-1	-	-	TRBJ1-1	CASSLVPGAGAEAFF	TGCGCCAGCAGCTTGGTACCAGGGGCTGGCGCTGAAGCTTTCTTT
TRBV7-7	-	-	TRBJ2-1	CASSPGLGDEQFF	TGTGCCAGCAGCCCGGGGCTAGGGGATGAGCAGTTCTTC
TRBV7-9	-	-	TRBJ2-7	CASSLVQSSYEQYF	TGTGCCAGCAGCTTAGTTCAGAGCTCCTACGAGCAGTACTTC
TRBV9	TRBD1	-	TRBJ1-1	CASSPQGMGTEAFF	TGTGCCAGCAGCCCACAGGGGATGGGCACTGAAGCTTTCTTT
TRBV28	TRBD1	once	TRBJ1-1	CASSLTGATGDEAFF	TGTGCCAGCAGTCTCACAGGGGCGACTGGGGATGAAGCTTTCTTT
TRBV7-3	TRBD2	-	TRBJ2-1	CASSLGYSGLGEQFF	TGTGCCAGCAGCTTAGGGTATAGCGGGTTGGGTGAGCAGTTCTTC
TRBV6-6	-	-	TRBJ2-2	CASSWGLMRELFF	TGTGCCAGCAGTTGGGGGTTGATGCGGGAGCTGTTTTTT
TRBV28	-	-	TRBJ2-5	CASTPGLQETQYF	TGTGCCAGCACCCCGGGCCTCCAAGAGACCCAGTACTTC
TRBV7-2	TRBD2	few	TRBJ2-1	CASRTSRNNEQFF	TGTGCCAGCAGGACTAGCCGTAACAATGAGCAGTTCTTC
TRBV7-8	TRBD2	once	TRBJ2-7	CASSPSGTHEQYF	TGTGCCAGCAGCCCTAGCGGGACCCACGAGCAGTACTTC
TRBV19	-	-	TRBJ2-7	CASSSTGSSYEQYF	TGTGCCAGTAGCTCGACGGGTAGCTCCTACGAGCAGTACTTC
TRBV2	TRBD1	once	TRBJ1-5	CASSSDRGLNQPQHF	TGTGCCAGCAGTTCCGACAGGGGGCTTAATCAGCCCCAGCATTTT
TRBV18	-	-	TRBJ2-2	CASSPASGTGELFF	TGTGCCAGCTCACCCGCGAGTGGGACCGGGGAGCTGTTTTTT
TRBV30	-	-	TRBJ1-2	CAWRIGGYGGYTF	TGTGCCTGGAGGATAGGGGGTTATGGCGGCTACACCTTC
TRBV5-1	TRBD1	-	TRBJ2-7	CASSLDRGKGEQYF	TGCGCCAGCAGCTTGGACAGGGGTAAGGGCGAGCAGTACTTC
TRBV5-1	-	few	TRBJ1-3	CASSLDLNTIYF	TGCGCCAGCAGCTTGGATCTAAACACCATATATTTT
TRBV27	-	-	TRBJ2-5	CASRRAGGDGGQYF	TGTGCCAGCAGACGAGCGGGTGGGGATGGGGGCCAGTACTTC
TRBV2	-	-	TRBJ2-5	CASTRYQETQYF	TGTGCCAGCACCAGGTACCAAGAGACCCAGTACTTC
TRBV5-1	-	-	TRBJ2-3	CASSLESSASLTDTQYF	TGCGCCAGCAGCTTGGAGTCTAGCGCGTCACTCACAGATACGCAGTATTTT
TRBV29-1	-	-	TRBJ2-1	CSVEGRDFRQFF	TGCAGCGTTGAAGGGCGGGACTTTCGGCAGTTCTTC
TRBV29-1	TRBD2	-	TRBJ2-5	CSVEGAGGFETQYF	TGCAGCGTTGAGGGAGCGGGAGGGTTTGAGACCCAGTACTTC
TRBV28	TRBD1	-	TRBJ1-2	CASRPDRVRGYTF	TGTGCCAGCAGACCGGACAGGGTTCGGGGCTACACCTTC
TRBV6-1	-	-	TRBJ1-1	CATGIRNTEAFF	TGTGCTACAGGGATAAGGAACACTGAAGCTTTCTTT
TRBV4-3	-	-	TRBJ1-5	CASSQKAGPDNQPQHF	TGCGCCAGCAGCCAAAAAGCGGGGCCCGACAATCAGCCCCAGCATTTT
TRBV7-2	TRBD2	-	TRBJ2-4	CASSLDGGAKNIQYF	TGTGCCAGCAGTTTAGACGGGGGGGCCAAAAACATTCAGTACTTC
TRBV29-1	TRBD2	few	TRBJ2-5	CSVETGGGEETQYF	TGCAGCGTTGAGACGGGTGGGGGGGAAGAGACCCAGTACTTC
TRBV27	TRBD2	once	TRBJ2-1	CASSVAGGTGEQFF	TGTGCCAGCAGTGTAGCGGGAGGAACGGGTGAGCAGTTCTTC
TRBV5-1	-	few	TRBJ1-2	CASSSGTTANYGYTF	TGCGCCAGCAGCTCCGGGACAACTGCTAACTATGGCTACACCTTC
TRBV6-1	-	-	TRBJ2-3	CASSERIGLSTDTQYF	TGTGCCAGCAGTGAAAGGATCGGGCTAAGCACAGATACGCAGTATTTT
TRBV11-2	-	-	TRBJ2-1	CASSSPRTANEQFF	TGTGCCAGCAGCTCCCCCCGGACGGCGAATGAGCAGTTCTTC
TRBV27	-	-	TRBJ2-5	CASTSRERETQYF	TGTGCCAGCACCAGCAGGGAGCGGGAGACCCAGTACTTC
TRBV5-1	TRBD2	-	TRBJ2-2	CASSWGLAGGPGTGELFF	TGCGCCAGCAGCTGGGGACTAGCGGGAGGGCCCGGCACCGGGGAGCTGTTTTTT